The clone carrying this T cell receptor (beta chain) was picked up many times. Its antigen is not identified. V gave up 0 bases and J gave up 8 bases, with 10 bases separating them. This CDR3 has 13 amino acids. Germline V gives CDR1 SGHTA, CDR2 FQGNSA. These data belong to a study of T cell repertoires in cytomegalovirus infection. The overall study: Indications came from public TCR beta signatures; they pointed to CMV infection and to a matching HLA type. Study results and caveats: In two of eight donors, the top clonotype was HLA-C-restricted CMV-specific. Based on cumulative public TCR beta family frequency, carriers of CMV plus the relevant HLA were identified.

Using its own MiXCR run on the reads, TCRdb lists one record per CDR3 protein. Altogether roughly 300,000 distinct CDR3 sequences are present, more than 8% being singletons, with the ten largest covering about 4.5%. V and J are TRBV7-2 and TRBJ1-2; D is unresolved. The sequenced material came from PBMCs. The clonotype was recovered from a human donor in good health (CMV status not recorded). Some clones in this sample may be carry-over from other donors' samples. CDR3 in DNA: TGTGCCAGCAGCTTAGCAGAGTCGGGAGGCTACACCTTC. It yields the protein CASSLAESGGYTF.